The 17 T cell receptor beta chains given below trace back to one sample, sequenced in a study of T cell responses to AZD1222 COVID-19 vaccine. Generated by immunoSEQ multiplex PCR, the TCRdb table keeps only in-frame clones and is missing some. The sample holds about 120,000 clones, about 91% seen once. The starting material was peripheral blood, obtained on day 0 of AZD1222 vaccination. Receptors were obtained from an adult in good health.

The chain combines TRBV9 with TRBJ1-4; D perhaps matches TRBD1 (6 bases). CDR3 length equals 16 residues. Germline CDR1 is SGDLS and CDR2 is YYNGEE. Trimming pared 2 bases from V and 0 bases from J, leaving 11 bases between. CDR3 amino acids: CASSVFGGATNEKLFF. For the CDR3, the DNA is TGTGCCAGCAGCGTCTTTGGGGGCGCAACTAATGAAAAACTGTTTTTT.

The chain joins TRBV5-1 to TRBJ2-5; D may be TRBD1 or TRBD2 (5 bases each). The V and J ends lost 2 bases and 3 bases respectively, with 14 bases between them. CDR1 SGHRS and CDR2 YFSETQ come from the germline V gene. This CDR3 comprises 15 residues. For the CDR3, the DNA is TGCGCCAGCAGCTTTGATCCGGGACGTAAAGAGACCCAGTACTTC. Its protein is CASSFDPGRKETQYF. Complete variable domain (other parts from reference TRBV5-1 and TRBJ2-5): KAGVTQTPRYLIKTRGQQVTLSCSPISGHRSVSWYQQTPGQGLQFLFEYFSETQRNKGNFPGRFSGRQFSNSRSEMNVSTLELGDSALYLCASSFDPGRKETQYFGPGTRLLVL.

The V and J genes are TRBV10-3 and TRBJ2-7; D might be TRBD1 (5 bases). The CDR3 contains 11 residues. Germline V gene sequence: CDR1 ENHRY, CDR2 SYGVKD. V was cut by 8 bases and J by 5 bases, with 10 bases left in between. The CDR3 nucleotides are TGTGCCATCGGGCAGGGCCACGAGCAGTACTTC. It encodes CAIGQGHEQYF.

The rearrangement links TRBV6-5 to TRBJ1-2; D ambiguous. Germline CDR1 is MNHEY and CDR2 is SVGAGI. This CDR3 region has 14 residues. V lost 1 base, J lost 1 base, and 7 bases lay in between. In DNA form, the CDR3 reads TGTGCCAGCAGTTACTACGACAATAACTATGGCTACACCTTC. Translation gives CASSYYDNNYGYTF.

The CDR3 region has the DNA TGCAGCGTTACCGCGAACACCGGGGAGCTGTTTTTT. This sequence encodes CSVTANTGELFF. The V call is TRBV29-1, the J call TRBJ2-2; D remains unclear. V was shortened by 5 bases and J by 0 bases, with 4 bases between the two germline ends. In germline, CDR1 is SQVTM, CDR2 ANQGSEA. The CDR3 has 12 residues.

This chain connects TRBV3-1 (or the pseudogene TRBV3-2) to TRBJ2-7; 8 bases are shared with TRBD2. The CDR3 has 17 residues. CDR1 and CDR2 from the germline V gene are LGHDT and YNNKEL (reference sequence). The ends lost 2 bases at V and 0 bases at J; junction bases unmatched: 9. CDR3 region: CASSQCPSGYVSYEQYF. The CDR3 region has the DNA TGTGCCAGCAGCCAATGTCCTAGCGGGTATGTCTCCTACGAGCAGTACTTC.

V is TRBV28 and J is TRBJ1-1; D call uncertain. V was clipped by 3 bases and J by 5 bases, with 7 bases between them. This CDR3 spans 12 amino acids. Germline CDR1 MDHEN, CDR2 SYDVKM. CDR3 nucleotides: TGTGCCAGCAGTTTGAGGGTTACTGAAGCTTTCTTT. The encoded protein is CASSLRVTEAFF.

The J gene is TRBJ1-1, the V gene TRBV3-1 (or the pseudogene TRBV3-2), with 11 positions matching TRBD1. The V segment lost 2 bases and the J segment 1 base; nucleotides outside the gene matches: 6. The CDR3 contains 17 residues. Germline V gene sequence: CDR1 LGHDT, CDR2 YNNKEL (reference sequence). The DNA of the CDR3 is TGTGCCAGCAGCCAAACCGGACAGGGGGCTGGGAACACTGAAGCTTTCTTT. As protein: CASSQTGQGAGNTEAFF.

Points on this clone: This sample also contains other DNA sequences that code for the same CDR3. The chain employs TRBV29-1 and TRBJ1-1, with 8 bases fitting TRBD1. The CDR3 spans 12 residues. The V gene's germline CDR1 is SQVTM and CDR2 ANQGSEA. The trim removed 5 bases at V and 11 bases at J, leaving 10 bases unmatched. This CDR3 is CSVPFGQGNAFF. CDR3 nucleotides: TGCAGCGTTCCTTTCGGACAGGGAAATGCTTTCTTT.

This sequence joins TRBV18 and TRBJ1-1, with 8 bases fitting TRBD1. This CDR3 is built from 16 residues. Germline lookup yields CDR1 KGHSH and CDR2 LQKENI. V dropped 3 bases and J dropped 2; count of bases not matched to a gene: 8. The CDR3, as DNA: TGTGCCAGCTCACCGTTCCTCGGACAGGGAAACACTGAAGCTTTCTTT. Translating it yields CASSPFLGQGNTEAFF.

The V call is TRBV9, the J call TRBJ1-6, with a possible D match to TRBD1 (5 bases). CDR1 SGDLS and CDR2 YYNGEE come from the germline V gene. Trimming cost V 4 bases and J 9 bases, with 17 bases left between them. The CDR3 covers 15 residues. The CDR3 nucleotides read TGTGCCAGCAGCCTACGGGCAGGGTCGGGTTCACCCCTCCACTTT. It codes for CASSLRAGSGSPLHF. The whole variable domain, remainder taken from reference TRBV9 and TRBJ1-6, is DSGVTQTPKHLITATGQRVTLRCSPRSGDLSVYWYQQSLDQGLQFLIQYYNGEERAKGNILERFSAQQFPDLHSELNLSSLELGDSALYFCASSLRAGSGSPLHFGNGTRLTVT.

The chain links TRBV7-9 to TRBJ2-7; 12 bases map to TRBD2. V shed 4 bases and J 2 bases; nucleotides not matched to a gene: 0. CDR3 length: 14 residues. Looked up from germline, CDR1 is SEHNR and CDR2 is FQNEAQ (reference sequence). The CDR3 coding sequence is TGTGCCAGCAGCTGGACTAGCGGGACCTACGAGCAGTACTTC. It yields the protein CASSWTSGTYEQYF.

This clone was counted a single time. The chain joins TRBV28 to TRBJ2-7, with 7 bases matching TRBD1. Germline loops: CDR1 MDHEN, CDR2 SYDVKM. The V and J ends lost 6 bases and 5 bases, in that order; junction bases with no gene match: 13. The CDR3 has 15 amino acids. The CDR3 nucleotides are TGTGCCAGCAGGGAAGGGGGCACGGGATCCCACGAGCAGTACTTC. This codes for CASREGGTGSHEQYF.

The chain has TRBV19 and TRBJ1-5; weak D call: TRBD1 (5 bases). The CDR3 totals 16 residues. The V end lost 4 bases, the J end lost 0 bases, and 13 bases lay between the germline ends. Germline V gene data show CDR1 as LNHDA and CDR2 as SQIVND (reference sequence). CDR3 nucleotide sequence: TGTGCCAGTAGTACCTCAGGGCTGTATAGCAATCAGCCCCAGCATTTT. As protein: CASSTSGLYSNQPQHF.

This rearrangement joins TRBV19 to TRBJ2-2; D ambiguous. The CDR3 is 15 residues long. The germline CDR1 and CDR2 sequences are LNHDA and SQIVND (reference sequence). Trimming pared 3 bases from V and 3 bases from J, leaving 11 bases between. CDR3 coding DNA: TGTGCCAGTAGTATTCAAGGGATAGACACCGGGGAGCTGTTTTTT. Translation gives CASSIQGIDTGELFF.

The V gene is TRBV7-6, the J gene TRBJ2-3; perhaps TRBD2 as D (6 bases). The germline gives CDR1 SGHVS, CDR2 FNYEAQ. V dropped 4 bases and J dropped 1 base, with 9 bases sitting between them. This CDR3 contains 14 residues. CDR3 residues: CASSWGGGTDTQYF. As DNA, the CDR3 is TGTGCCAGCAGCTGGGGCGGGGGCACAGATACGCAGTATTTT.

The chain recombines TRBV7-2 with TRBJ2-3; D is ambiguous. From germline, CDR1 is SGHTA and CDR2 FQGNSA. V lost 4 bases and J lost 5, with 10 bases in between. This CDR3 has 13 residues. The CDR3 protein is CASSSQLQDTQYF. The CDR3 coding sequence is TGTGCCAGCAGCTCGCAACTGCAAGATACGCAGTATTTT.